This T cell receptor (beta chain) emerged from a study of human T cells and chemical hapten exposure. Study-level information: Sensitization involved placing 2% DPC onto a roughly 2 cm by roughly 2 cm region of upper inner arm skin.

Sample time point: patch test 2, 6 weeks after DPC sensitization. Stated treatment: therapeutic diphenylcyclopropenone sensitization with weekly scalp DPC. V lost 1 base to trimming and J lost 4 bases, with 11 bases between them. Looked up from germline, CDR1 is SGDLS and CDR2 is YYNGEE. The CDR3 is 14 amino acids. TCRdb passed the RACE reads through MiXCR, listing each CDR3 protein once. The sample includes roughly 380,000 distinct CDR3 sequences, around 6% of them seen just once. Study outcomes and limitations: Having alopecia, donors may respond immunologically unlike healthy people.

This clonotype was counted only a few times. What it recognizes is unknown. This material consisted of whole blood, taken in connection with sensitization to the hapten diphenylcyclopropenone (DPC). The V and J genes are TRBV9 and TRBJ2-5; D might be TRBD2 (6 bases). The source is a woman between 18 and 29 years old with alopecia areata. Some clones in this sample may be carry-over from other donors' samples. The DNA for the CDR3 is TGTGCCAGCAGCGTAAGCGGGTACAGAGAGACCCAGTACTTC. Its protein is CASSVSGYRETQYF.